This is a list of T cell receptor beta chains from one sample in a study of blood T cell repertoires in COVID-19. Assay used: immunoSEQ multiplex PCR; TCRdb lists only in-frame clones, some missing. The sample contains about 260,000 clones, approximately 89% of which appear only once. Material: peripheral blood. The source is a woman aged 45-59 years with acute or convalescent COVID-19. Both conserved end residues are part of each CDR3. The D gene is left open where the match is weak. Clone size is shown for a subset of rows, as once, few, many or a class of expanded clone.

size	V	J	D	DNA	CDR3
.	TRBV27	TRBJ2-5	.	TGTGCCAGCAGTCGAACCGCCGGGGGCAGGGGGAGTGGGGGCCAGTACTTC	CASSRTAGGRGSGGQYF
.	TRBV9	TRBJ2-7	TRBD2	TGTGCCAGCAGCGTAGGAGGTGGGAGGGACTACGAGCAGTACTTC	CASSVGGGRDYEQYF
.	TRBV19	TRBJ2-7	TRBD1	TGTGCCAGTAGTATAGAAGGGGACAGGGCCAGCTCCTACGAGCAGTACTTC	CASSIEGDRASSYEQYF
.	TRBV21-1	TRBJ2-1	.	TGTGCCAGCAGCAAAGTCGGGACAGGGATGTACAATGAGCAGTTCTTC	CASSKVGTGMYNEQFF
.	TRBV2	TRBJ2-5	TRBD2	TGTGCCAGCAAATCCTCGGGGGGATCGTCCCAGTACTTC	CASKSSGGSSQYF
.	TRBV2	TRBJ2-1	TRBD2	TGTGCCAGCAAGGCGGGAGTCGGCGACAATGAGCAGTTCTTC	CASKAGVGDNEQFF
.	TRBV2	TRBJ1-5	.	TGTGCCAGCAGTGCGGAGGGCTTCTATCAGCCCCAGCATTTT	CASSAEGFYQPQHF
.	TRBV5-6	TRBJ2-2	.	TGTGCCAGCAGCCGCCCGGGACTCCGAACCGGGGAGCTGTTTTTT	CASSRPGLRTGELFF
.	TRBV19	TRBJ2-7	.	TGTGCCAGTAGTATACATCGGGGATTCTACGAGCAGTACTTC	CASSIHRGFYEQYF
.	TRBV30	TRBJ2-5	TRBD1	TGTGCCTGCCGAGGACAGGGTGGAGAGACCCAGTACTTC	CACRGQGGETQYF
.	TRBV5-6	TRBJ1-1	.	TGTGCCAGCAGCTTGGGCGGGGGCACTGAAGCTTTCTTT	CASSLGGGTEAFF
.	TRBV7-7	TRBJ2-2	.	TGTGCCAGCAGCTTTCTGGGGGCGCAGAACACCGGGGAGCTGTTTTTT	CASSFLGAQNTGELFF
.	TRBV27	TRBJ1-6	.	TGTGCCAGCACTCCCGCTATAAGGAGCTCCTATAATTCACCCCTCCACTTT	CASTPAIRSSYNSPLHF
.	TRBV19	TRBJ2-4	.	TGTGCCAGTAGTAACCCGACAGGGATCGGAGGGGTCAAAAACATTCAGTACTTC	CASSNPTGIGGVKNIQYF
once	TRBV11-2	TRBJ1-3	TRBD1	TGTGCCAGCAGCTCCCATAACCGGGACAGGGTATACTCTGGAAACACCATATATTTT	CASSSHNRDRVYSGNTIYF
few	TRBV18	TRBJ1-1	TRBD1	TGTGCCAGCCCCGGGACAGCGAACACTGAAGCTTTCTTT	CASPGTANTEAFF
.	TRBV11-2	TRBJ2-4	TRBD1	TGTGCCAGCAGCTTTACCGGGACAGAAAACATTCAGTACTTC	CASSFTGTENIQYF
once	TRBV15	TRBJ1-2	TRBD1	TGTGCCACCAGCAGAGCCGGGACAGGGGGCTCTGGCTACACCTTC	CATSRAGTGGSGYTF
.	TRBV15	TRBJ1-4	TRBD1	TGTGCCACCAGCAGGGACAGGGGGGAGGCGGAACTGTTTTTT	CATSRDRGEAELFF
.	TRBV7-9	TRBJ2-5	TRBD1	TGTGCCAGCAAGGACAGGGGAAAAGAAGAGACCCAGTACTTC	CASKDRGKEETQYF
.	TRBV7-3	TRBJ2-7	TRBD2	TGTGCCAGCAGCTTAACGGGTCGGGGGGACCACGAGCAGTACTTC	CASSLTGRGDHEQYF
.	TRBV5-7	TRBJ1-6	.	TGTGCCAGCATTGGGGGCCCGACAGGCTTCTTTTCACCCCTCCACTTT	CASIGGPTGFFSPLHF
.	TRBV14	TRBJ2-7	TRBD1	TGTGCCAGCAGCCCCACGGGACAGGGTTCAGGCGAGCAGTACTTC	CASSPTGQGSGEQYF
.	TRBV4-1	TRBJ2-7	TRBD2	TGCGCCAGCAGCCAAGTGGATAGCGGGAACTACGAGCAGTACTTC	CASSQVDSGNYEQYF
.	TRBV5-1	TRBJ2-7	TRBD2	TGCGCCAGCAGCTTTAGCCTAGCGGTACTATCCTACGAGCAGTACTTC	CASSFSLAVLSYEQYF
.	TRBV27	TRBJ2-3	.	TGTGCCAGCAGTCCTTTTGGACTTTACACAGATACGCAGTATTTT	CASSPFGLYTDTQYF
.	TRBV30	TRBJ2-7	.	TGTGCCTGGTCCCCGGGGTCTTACTACGAGCAGTACTTC	CAWSPGSYYEQYF
.	TRBV5-4	TRBJ2-2	.	TGTGCCAGCAGCTCGGGAGCGGGGAACACCGGGGAGCTGTTTTTT	CASSSGAGNTGELFF